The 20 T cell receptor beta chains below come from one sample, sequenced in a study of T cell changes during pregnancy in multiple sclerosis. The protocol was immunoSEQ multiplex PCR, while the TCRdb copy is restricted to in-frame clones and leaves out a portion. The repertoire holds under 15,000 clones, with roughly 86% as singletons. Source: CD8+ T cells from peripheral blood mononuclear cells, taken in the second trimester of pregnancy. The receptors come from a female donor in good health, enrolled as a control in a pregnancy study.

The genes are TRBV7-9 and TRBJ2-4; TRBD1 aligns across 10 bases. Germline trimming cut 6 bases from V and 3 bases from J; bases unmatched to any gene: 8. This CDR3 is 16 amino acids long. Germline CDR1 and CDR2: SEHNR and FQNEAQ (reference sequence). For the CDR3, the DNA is TGTGCCAGCAGTAATGGACAGGGGGAAGGCAAAAACATTCAGTACTTC. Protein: CASSNGQGEGKNIQYF.

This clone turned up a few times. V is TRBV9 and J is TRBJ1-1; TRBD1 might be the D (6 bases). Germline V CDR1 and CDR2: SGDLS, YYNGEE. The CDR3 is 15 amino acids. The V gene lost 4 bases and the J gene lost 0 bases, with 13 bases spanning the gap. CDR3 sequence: CASSHGQTLNTEAFF. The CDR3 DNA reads TGTGCCAGCAGCCACGGACAGACCTTGAACACTGAAGCTTTCTTT.

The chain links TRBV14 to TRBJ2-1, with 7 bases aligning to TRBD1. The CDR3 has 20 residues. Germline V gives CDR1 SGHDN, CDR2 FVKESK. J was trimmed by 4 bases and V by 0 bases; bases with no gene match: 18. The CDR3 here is CASSQEGNRGPGDRYNEQFF. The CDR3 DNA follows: TGTGCCAGCAGCCAAGAGGGAAACCGTGGACCTGGGGACAGATACAATGAGCAGTTCTTC.

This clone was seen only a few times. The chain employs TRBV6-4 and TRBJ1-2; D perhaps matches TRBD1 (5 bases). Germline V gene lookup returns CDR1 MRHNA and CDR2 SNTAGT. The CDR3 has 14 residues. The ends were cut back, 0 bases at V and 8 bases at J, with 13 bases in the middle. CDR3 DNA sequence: TGTGCCAGCAGTGACTCGAATTGGGGCGGCGGCTACACCTTC. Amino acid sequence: CASSDSNWGGGYTF.

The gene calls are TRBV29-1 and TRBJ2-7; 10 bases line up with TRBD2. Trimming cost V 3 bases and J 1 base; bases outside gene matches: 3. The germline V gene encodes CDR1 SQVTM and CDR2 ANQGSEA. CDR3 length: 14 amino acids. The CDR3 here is CSVDLTSGSYEQYF. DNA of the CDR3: TGCAGCGTTGATTTGACTAGCGGGTCCTACGAGCAGTACTTC.

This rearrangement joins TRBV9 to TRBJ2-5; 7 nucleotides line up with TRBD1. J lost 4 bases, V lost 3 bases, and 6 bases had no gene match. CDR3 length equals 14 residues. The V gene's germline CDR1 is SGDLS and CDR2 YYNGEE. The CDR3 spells CASSGPGGVETQYF. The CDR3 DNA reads TGTGCCAGCAGCGGCCCAGGGGGTGTAGAGACCCAGTACTTC.

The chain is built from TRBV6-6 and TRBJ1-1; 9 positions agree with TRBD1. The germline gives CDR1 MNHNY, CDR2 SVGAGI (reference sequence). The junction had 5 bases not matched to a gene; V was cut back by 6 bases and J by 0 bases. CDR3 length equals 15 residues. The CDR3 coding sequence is TGTGCCAGCAGCCTGGGACAGGGCGTGAACACTGAAGCTTTCTTT. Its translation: CASSLGQGVNTEAFF.

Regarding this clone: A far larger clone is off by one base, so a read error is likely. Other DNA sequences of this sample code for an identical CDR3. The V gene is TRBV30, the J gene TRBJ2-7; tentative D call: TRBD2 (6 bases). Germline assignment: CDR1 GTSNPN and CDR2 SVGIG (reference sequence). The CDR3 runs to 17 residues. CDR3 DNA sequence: TGCGCCTGGAGGGCGTGGAGGGACCTTAGCTCGAGCTACGAGCAGTACTTC. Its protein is CAWRAWRDLSSSYEQYF.

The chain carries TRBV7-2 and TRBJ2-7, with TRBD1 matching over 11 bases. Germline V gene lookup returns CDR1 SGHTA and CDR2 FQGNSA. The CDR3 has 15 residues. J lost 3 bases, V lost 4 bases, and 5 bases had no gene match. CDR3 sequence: CASSSSGTGGYEQYF. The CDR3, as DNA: TGTGCCAGCAGCTCTAGTGGGACAGGGGGCTACGAGCAGTACTTC.

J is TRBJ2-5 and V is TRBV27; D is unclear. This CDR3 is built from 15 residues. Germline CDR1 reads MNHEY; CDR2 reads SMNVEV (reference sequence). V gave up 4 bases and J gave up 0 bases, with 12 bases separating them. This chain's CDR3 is CASSSLPRYQETQYF. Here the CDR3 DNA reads TGTGCCAGCAGTTCCCTCCCACGGTACCAAGAGACCCAGTACTTC.

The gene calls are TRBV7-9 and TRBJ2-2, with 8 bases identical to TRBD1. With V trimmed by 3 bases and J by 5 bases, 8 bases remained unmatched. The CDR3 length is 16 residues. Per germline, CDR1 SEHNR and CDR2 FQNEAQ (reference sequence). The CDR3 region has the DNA TGTGCCAGCAGCTTTTCGAGGACAGGGCAAACCGGGGAGCTGTTTTTT. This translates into CASSFSRTGQTGELFF.

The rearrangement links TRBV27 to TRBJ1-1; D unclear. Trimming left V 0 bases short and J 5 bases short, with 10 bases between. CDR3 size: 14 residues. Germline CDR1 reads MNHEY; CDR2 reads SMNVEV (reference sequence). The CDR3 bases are TGTGCCAGCAGTTTATCAGTAGGAGGGACTGAAGCTTTCTTT. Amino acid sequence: CASSLSVGGTEAFF.

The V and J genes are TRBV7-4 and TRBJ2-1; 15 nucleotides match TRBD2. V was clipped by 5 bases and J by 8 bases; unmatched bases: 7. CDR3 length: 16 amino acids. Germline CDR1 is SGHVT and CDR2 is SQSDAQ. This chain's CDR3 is CASSPRTSGGADEQFF. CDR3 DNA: TGTGCCAGCAGCCCTCGGACTAGCGGGGGGGCGGATGAGCAGTTCTTC.

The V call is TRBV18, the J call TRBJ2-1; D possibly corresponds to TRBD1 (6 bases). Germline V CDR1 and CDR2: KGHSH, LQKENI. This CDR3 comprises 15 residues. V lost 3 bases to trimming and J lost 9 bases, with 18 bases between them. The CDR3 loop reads CASSPTVQGQGEQFF. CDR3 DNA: TGTGCCAGCTCACCCACGGTGCAGGGGCAAGGTGAGCAGTTCTTC.

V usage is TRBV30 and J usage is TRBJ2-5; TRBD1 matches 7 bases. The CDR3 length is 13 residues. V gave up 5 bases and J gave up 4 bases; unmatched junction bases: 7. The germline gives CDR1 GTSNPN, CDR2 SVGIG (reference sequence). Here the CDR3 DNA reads TGTGCCTGGGACAGGGATGGGGGAGAGACCCAGTACTTC. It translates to CAWDRDGGETQYF.

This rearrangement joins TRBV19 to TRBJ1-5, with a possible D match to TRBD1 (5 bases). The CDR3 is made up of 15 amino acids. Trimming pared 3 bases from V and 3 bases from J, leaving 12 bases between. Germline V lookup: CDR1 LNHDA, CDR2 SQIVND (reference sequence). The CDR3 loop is CASSIWKTDNQPQHF. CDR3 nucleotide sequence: TGTGCCAGTAGTATTTGGAAGACAGACAATCAGCCCCAGCATTTT. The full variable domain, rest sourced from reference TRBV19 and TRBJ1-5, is DGGITQSPKYLFRKEGQNVTLSCEQNLNHDAMYWYRQDPGQGLRLIYYSQIVNDFQKGDIAEGYSVSREKKESFPLTVTSAQKNPTAFYLCASSIWKTDNQPQHFGDGTRLSIL.

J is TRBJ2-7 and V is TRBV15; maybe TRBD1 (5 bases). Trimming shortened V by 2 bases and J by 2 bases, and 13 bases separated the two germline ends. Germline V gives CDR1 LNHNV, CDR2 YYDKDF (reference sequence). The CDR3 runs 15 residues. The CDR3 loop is CATSRLDRGAYEQYF. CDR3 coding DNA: TGTGCCACCAGCAGACTAGACAGAGGTGCCTACGAGCAGTACTTC.

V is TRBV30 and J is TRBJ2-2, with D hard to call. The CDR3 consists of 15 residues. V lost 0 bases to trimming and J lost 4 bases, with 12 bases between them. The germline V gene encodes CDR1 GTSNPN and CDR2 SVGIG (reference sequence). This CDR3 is CAWSVPETTTGELFF. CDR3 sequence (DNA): TGTGCCTGGAGTGTACCCGAGACAACCACCGGGGAGCTGTTTTTT. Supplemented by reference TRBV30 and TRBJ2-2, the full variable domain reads SQTIHQWPATLVQPVGSPLSLECTVEGTSNPNLYWYRQAAGRGLQLLFYSVGIGQISSEVPQNLSASRPQDRQFILSSKKLLLSDSGFYLCAWSVPETTTGELFFGEGSRLTVL.

The CDR3 sequence is CASSPRDSDTDTQYF. CDR3 bases: TGTGCCAGCAGCCCCCGGGACAGTGACACAGATACGCAGTATTTT. The chain combines TRBV13 with TRBJ2-3; 7 bases are a match to TRBD1. CDR3 size: 15 residues. Trimming cost V 5 bases and J 2 bases; bases outside gene matches: 7. CDR1 is PRHDT and CDR2 is FYEKMQ in the germline V gene (reference sequence).

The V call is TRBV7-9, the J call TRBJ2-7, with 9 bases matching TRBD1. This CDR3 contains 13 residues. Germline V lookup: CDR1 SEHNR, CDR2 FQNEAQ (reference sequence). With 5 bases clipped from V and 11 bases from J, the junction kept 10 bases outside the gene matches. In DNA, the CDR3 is TGTGCCAGCAGCCCCGCCGGGGACAGGGAGAAGTACTTC. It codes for CASSPAGDREKYF. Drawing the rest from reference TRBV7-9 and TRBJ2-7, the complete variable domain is DTGVSQNPRHKITKRGQNVTFRCDPISEHNRLYWYRQTLGQGPEFLTYFQNEAQLEKSRLLSDRFSAERPKGSFSTLEIQRTEQGDSAMYLCASSPAGDREKYFGPGTRLTVT.